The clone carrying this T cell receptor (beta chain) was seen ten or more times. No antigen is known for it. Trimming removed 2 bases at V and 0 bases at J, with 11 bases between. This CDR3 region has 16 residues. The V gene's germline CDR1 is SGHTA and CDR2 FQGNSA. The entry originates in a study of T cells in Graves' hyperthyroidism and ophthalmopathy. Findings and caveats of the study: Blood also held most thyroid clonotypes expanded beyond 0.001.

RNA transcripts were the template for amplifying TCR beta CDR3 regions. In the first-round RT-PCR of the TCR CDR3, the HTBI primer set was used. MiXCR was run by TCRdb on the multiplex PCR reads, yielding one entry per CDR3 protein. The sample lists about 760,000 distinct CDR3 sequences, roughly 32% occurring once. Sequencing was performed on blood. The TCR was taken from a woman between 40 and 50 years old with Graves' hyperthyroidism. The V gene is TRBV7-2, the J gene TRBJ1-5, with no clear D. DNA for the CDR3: TGTGCCAGCAGCTTAAACGGCGGAAATAGCAATCAGCCCCAGCATTTT. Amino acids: CASSLNGGNSNQPQHF.